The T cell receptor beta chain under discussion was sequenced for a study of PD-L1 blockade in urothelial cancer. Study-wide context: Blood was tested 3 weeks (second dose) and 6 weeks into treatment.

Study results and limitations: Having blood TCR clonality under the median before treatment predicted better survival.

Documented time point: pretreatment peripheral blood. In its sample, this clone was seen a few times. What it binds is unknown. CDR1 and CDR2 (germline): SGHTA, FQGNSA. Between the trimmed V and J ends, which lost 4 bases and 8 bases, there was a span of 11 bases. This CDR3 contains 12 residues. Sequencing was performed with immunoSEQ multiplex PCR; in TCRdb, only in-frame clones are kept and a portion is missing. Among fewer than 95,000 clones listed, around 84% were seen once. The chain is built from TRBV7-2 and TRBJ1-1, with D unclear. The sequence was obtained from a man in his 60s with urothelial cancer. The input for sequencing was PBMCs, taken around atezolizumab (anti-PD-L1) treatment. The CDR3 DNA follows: TGTGCCAGCAGCTCTAGTCTCCGAGAAGCTTTCTTT. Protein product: CASSSSLREAFF.